This TCR beta chain was found in a study of cytomegalovirus exposure and HLA in healthy donors. General study points: According to a later analysis, donors in an Asian-associated ancestry cluster reportedly had fewer N-insertions than the approximately 730-donor mean. Productive status was seen about 90% or about 30% of the time for most TCR beta V segments in an earlier analysis.

The CDR3 runs to 15 residues. Trimming took 5 bases from V and 0 from J, leaving 13 bases between them. Looked up from germline, CDR1 is MNHEY and CDR2 is SMNVEV (reference sequence). This clone has more than one count but fewer than ten. Its antigen is unidentified. PCR was performed using 60 Vbeta and 13 Jbeta primers. Original data processing: Some 9.9 million of some 80 million unique TCR beta chains were shared, per a later count. Generated by immunoSEQ multiplex PCR, the TCRdb table keeps only in-frame clones and is missing some. Clone size and V and J calls were adopted from that table, with D and trimming inferred from the DNA. The table has roughly 100,000 clones, around 66% seen once.

The rearrangement links TRBV27 to TRBJ2-5, with a possible D match to TRBD2 (7 bases). This sequence was found in a woman aged 45-59 years in good health and CMV-seronegative. The sample was PBMCs. The CDR3 DNA reads TGTGCCAGCAGTGGGGGGGCCTCATACCAAGAGACCCAGTACTTC. Translated, it gives CASSGGASYQETQYF.